Below, 30 T cell receptor beta chains from the same sample are listed, as sequenced in a study of cytomegalovirus exposure and HLA in healthy donors. Primers: 60 Vbeta forward and 13 Jbeta reverse. TCRdb keeps only in-frame clones here, not all; method: immunoSEQ multiplex PCR. The sample yields 100,000 or so clones, around two thirds seen once. The specimen was PBMCs. These receptors were taken from a man aged 25 to 45 in good health and CMV-seropositive.

This clone has a handful of counts. CDR3 DNA sequence: TGTGCCAGCAGCTTATTGACGGCGGCCCTCCCAGATACGCAGTATTTT. It encodes CASSLLTAALPDTQYF. The chain recombines TRBV7-2 with TRBJ2-3; no reliable D call. Between the trimmed V and J ends, which lost 2 bases and 4 bases, there was a span of 16 bases. The CDR3 runs 16 residues. Germline V gives CDR1 SGHTA, CDR2 FQGNSA.

V gene TRBV5-6 combines with J gene TRBJ2-1; a possible D gene is TRBD2 (6 bases). V was shortened by 4 bases and J by 3 bases, with 8 bases between the two germline ends. The CDR3 has 13 amino acids. Germline lookup yields CDR1 SGHDT and CDR2 YYEEEE. As DNA, the CDR3 is TGTGCCAGCAGCATGCGGGGCTACAATGAGCAGTTCTTC. The encoded protein is CASSMRGYNEQFF.

This clone has more than one count but fewer than ten. CDR3 protein: CASYGRDSPLHF. CDR3 DNA sequence: TGTGCCAGCTATGGCAGGGATTCACCCCTCCACTTT. V usage is TRBV2 and J usage is TRBJ1-6, with TRBD1 as a possible D gene (5 bases). This CDR3 is 12 amino acids long. Germline values: CDR1 SNHLY, CDR2 FYNNEI. V was clipped by 8 bases and J by 8 bases, with 10 bases between them. Combining the CDR3 with reference TRBV2 and TRBJ1-6 gives the whole variable domain EPEVTQTPSHQVTQMGQEVILRCVPISNHLYFYWYRQILGQKVEFLVSFYNNEISEKSEIFDDQFSVERPDGSNFTLKIRSTKLEDSAMYFCASYGRDSPLHFGNGTRLTVT.

The rearrangement joins TRBV7-2 to TRBJ2-7; 8 positions match TRBD1. The CDR3 totals 14 residues. Germline V lookup: CDR1 SGHTA, CDR2 FQGNSA. The junction had 10 bases not matched to a gene; V was cut back by 5 bases and J by 7 bases. CDR3 amino acids: CASSPGAGGWEQYF. CDR3 nucleotides: TGTGCCAGCAGCCCTGGGGCAGGGGGCTGGGAGCAGTACTTC.

The chain has TRBV4-1 and TRBJ2-3, with TRBD2 identical over 9 bases. Per the germline V gene, CDR1 is MGHRA and CDR2 is YSYEKL. The CDR3 has 15 residues. V lost 4 bases and J lost 6; bases outside the gene matches: 8. CDR3 bases: TGCGCCAGCAGCCTCATTAGCGGGGGTGGTGATACGCAGTATTTT. Its protein product is CASSLISGGGDTQYF.

J is TRBJ2-7 and V is TRBV19; perhaps TRBD1 as D (6 bases). Per germline, CDR1 LNHDA and CDR2 SQIVND (reference sequence). The CDR3 totals 14 residues. V was cut by 4 bases and J by 9 bases, with 19 bases left in between. CDR3 coding DNA: TGTGCCAGTAGTACCCGAGATCAGGGGAAGGGGCAGTACTTC. It is translated as CASSTRDQGKGQYF.

V usage is TRBV28 and J usage is TRBJ1-2; no firm D call. CDR1 MDHEN and CDR2 SYDVKM come from the germline V gene. The CDR3 consists of 13 residues. V was trimmed by 4 bases and J by 5 bases, leaving 11 bases between them. The DNA of the CDR3 is TGTGCCAGCAGTTCCGGGAGAATATATGGCTACACCTTC. Amino acid sequence: CASSSGRIYGYTF.

Of note for this clone: Additional DNA sequences in this sample encode the identical CDR3. V usage is TRBV4-1 and J usage is TRBJ2-5; 10 nucleotides agree with TRBD1. The CDR3 is 17 residues long. Per germline, CDR1 MGHRA and CDR2 YSYEKL. With V trimmed by 8 bases and J by 2 bases, 14 bases remained unmatched. CDR3: CASAPAPGTGDQETQYF. The CDR3 coding sequence is TGCGCCAGCGCTCCCGCCCCCGGGACAGGGGATCAAGAGACCCAGTACTTC.

The chain joins TRBV10-1 to TRBJ1-4, with 9 bases identical to TRBD1. The germline CDR1 and CDR2 sequences are WNHNN and SYGVQD (reference sequence). V lost 1 base, J lost 12 bases, and 9 bases stayed unmatched. There are 15 residues in the CDR3. The CDR3 DNA is TGCGCCAGCAGTGAGTTTATCCCGGGACAGGGTGAACTGTTTTTT. Encoded protein: CASSEFIPGQGELFF.

This clone was seen more than once but under ten times. This chain uses TRBV19 with TRBJ1-1; no clear D gene. This CDR3 region has 12 residues. Between the trimmed V and J ends, which lost 4 bases and 11 bases, there was a span of 14 bases. Germline V CDR1 and CDR2: LNHDA, SQIVND (reference sequence). The CDR3 loop reads CASSTALEAAFF. The CDR3 DNA reads as TGTGCCAGTAGTACGGCCCTGGAGGCGGCTTTCTTT.

This clone was found once. Germline is not matched at one junction end, which may reflect a read error. This sequence joins TRBV7-9 and TRBJ1-5, with 10 bases matching TRBD1. Per the germline V gene, CDR1 is SEHNR and CDR2 is FQNEAQ (reference sequence). The CDR3 has 14 amino acids. CDR3 protein: CSSSFGQGDQPQHF. The DNA for the CDR3 is TGTTCCAGCAGCTTCGGACAGGGGGATCAGCCCCAGCATTTT.

This chain uses TRBV29-1 with TRBJ1-1; 8 positions match TRBD1. The junction had 5 bases not matched to a gene; V was cut back by 4 bases and J by 10 bases. CDR3 size: 11 residues. Germline V gives CDR1 SQVTM, CDR2 ANQGSEA. In DNA, the CDR3 is TGCAGCGTTGCGGGACAGGAGGCAGCTTTCTTT. Encoded protein: CSVAGQEAAFF. The full variable domain, in which reference TRBV29-1 and TRBJ1-1 provide the parts outside the CDR3, is SAVISQKPSRDICQRGTSLTIQCQVDSQVTMMFWYRQQPGQSLTLIATANQGSEATYESGFVIDKFPISRPNLTFSTLTVSNMSPEDSSIYLCSVAGQEAAFFGQGTRLTVV.

This rearrangement joins TRBV6-1 to TRBJ2-1, with 7 bases fitting TRBD2. Trimming took 1 base from V and 15 from J; bases not matched to a gene: 21. The CDR3 is made up of 17 amino acids. Germline V gene lookup returns CDR1 MNHNS and CDR2 SASEGT. CDR3 sequence reads: CASSEDPGASGEAGSFF. In DNA, the CDR3 is TGTGCCAGCAGTGAAGATCCTGGGGCCAGCGGGGAGGCAGGGTCGTTCTTC.

The chain is built from TRBV29-1 and TRBJ2-7; weak D call: TRBD1 (5 bases). The CDR3 extends over 11 amino acids. Germline V CDR1 and CDR2: SQVTM, ANQGSEA. Trimming took off 4 bases at V and 6 bases at J, with 10 bases between the two ends. This CDR3 reads CSVGIGVEQYF. The DNA of the CDR3 is TGCAGCGTTGGCATAGGGGTCGAGCAGTACTTC.

A few counts support this clone. V usage is TRBV7-6 and J usage is TRBJ2-2; a possible D gene is TRBD1 (5 bases). CDR1 is SGHVS and CDR2 is FNYEAQ in the germline V gene. V was clipped by 1 base and J by 5 bases, with 5 bases between them. CDR3 length equals 13 residues. In DNA, the CDR3 is TGTGCCAGCAGCTTAGAGGGGACCGGGGAGCTGTTTTTT. Amino acids: CASSLEGTGELFF.

The V gene is TRBV5-1, the J gene TRBJ1-6, with D unresolved. The CDR3 is 12 residues long. Germline CDR1 and CDR2: SGHRS and YFSETQ. With 4 bases removed from V and 9 bases from J, the gap between germline ends came to 8 bases. The CDR3 DNA reads TGCGCCAGCAGCAGGGAGGGTTCACCCCTCCACTTT. It encodes CASSREGSPLHF.

This clone appeared a single time. The rearrangement links TRBV7-9 to TRBJ1-2; 8 positions match TRBD1. Trimming removed 2 bases from V and 8 bases from J; junction bases left unmatched: 7. The germline CDR1 and CDR2 sequences are SEHNR and FQNEAQ (reference sequence). The CDR3 loop spans 14 amino acids. The CDR3 DNA reads TGTGCCAGCAGCTTATATACAGGGGGTTCCGGCTACACCTTC. Protein sequence: CASSLYTGGSGYTF.

In this sample, this clone turned up a few times. The rearrangement links TRBV7-8 to TRBJ1-6, with D unresolved. This CDR3 has 15 residues. The ends were cut back, 5 bases at V and 3 bases at J, with 11 bases in the middle. CDR1 SGHVS and CDR2 FQNEAQ come from the germline V gene. The CDR3: CASSRGVIYNSPLHF. In nucleotides, the CDR3 is TGTGCCAGCAGCCGCGGGGTAATCTATAATTCACCCCTCCACTTT.

The rearrangement links TRBV30 to TRBJ2-1; TRBD1 matches 9 bases. In germline, CDR1 is GTSNPN, CDR2 SVGIG (reference sequence). Unmatched junction bases numbered 7, after V lost 3 bases and J lost 4 bases. The CDR3 consists of 15 residues. The CDR3 DNA follows: TGTGCCTGGAGGGCACAGGGGGCGACTTACAATGAGCAGTTCTTC. It specifies CAWRAQGATYNEQFF. Full variable domain (missing parts from reference TRBV30 and TRBJ2-1): SQTIHQWPATLVQPVGSPLSLECTVEGTSNPNLYWYRQAAGRGLQLLFYSVGIGQISSEVPQNLSASRPQDRQFILSSKKLLLSDSGFYLCAWRAQGATYNEQFFGPGTRLTVL.

J is TRBJ2-7 and V is TRBV19, with 7 bases matching TRBD2. CDR3 length: 14 amino acids. CDR1 and CDR2 from the germline V gene are LNHDA and SQIVND (reference sequence). The ends lost 3 bases at V and 2 bases at J; junction bases unmatched: 4. The CDR3: CASSISRGTYEQYF. CDR3 DNA: TGTGCCAGTAGTATTTCGCGGGGGACCTACGAGCAGTACTTC.

DNA for the CDR3: TGTGCCACCAGCAGAGAGGCAGGATCCTATAATTCACCCCTCCACTTT. Residues: CATSREAGSYNSPLHF. The V and J genes are TRBV15 and TRBJ1-6, with no clear D. The germline gives CDR1 LNHNV, CDR2 YYDKDF (reference sequence). This CDR3 comprises 16 residues. V lost 0 bases, J lost 1 base, and 7 bases lay in between. Full variable domain (remainder filled in from reference TRBV15 and TRBJ1-6): DAMVIQNPRYQVTQFGKPVTLSCSQTLNHNVMYWYQQKSSQAPKLLFHYYDKDFNNEADTPDNFQSRRPNTSFCFLDIRSPGLGDTAMYLCATSREAGSYNSPLHFGNGTRLTVT.

The V call is TRBV13, the J call TRBJ1-4; D is possibly TRBD1 (6 bases). V was pared by 6 bases and J by 8 bases, with 16 bases between. The germline gives CDR1 PRHDT, CDR2 FYEKMQ (reference sequence). There are 14 residues in the CDR3. The CDR3, as DNA: TGTGCCAGCAGACGGGGGGCCCTGGGAGAAAAACTGTTTTTT. Translation gives CASRRGALGEKLFF.

This chain connects TRBV23-1 to TRBJ1-5, with 7 bases lining up with TRBD1. TRBV23-1 is an ORF; its function is uncertain. CDR3 length: 16 amino acids. V was pared by 0 bases and J by 3 bases, with 5 bases of the junction left unmatched. The CDR3 sequence: CASSQSEQGHNQPQHF. The CDR3 coding sequence is TGCGCCAGCAGTCAATCGGAACAGGGGCACAATCAGCCCCAGCATTTT.

This clone was found once. The chain has TRBV5-1 and TRBJ2-3; TRBD2 agrees at 9 bases. This CDR3 has 14 amino acids. J gave up 4 bases and V 4 bases, and 4 bases lay outside the gene matches. Germline loops: CDR1 SGHRS, CDR2 YFSETQ. The CDR3 here is CASSAGGRSDTQYF. Here the CDR3 DNA reads TGCGCCAGCAGCGCGGGGGGGAGGTCAGATACGCAGTATTTT.

This clone came up a few times. This CDR3 is CASRGQLNTEAFF. In DNA form, the CDR3 reads TGTGCCAGTAGAGGACAGTTGAACACTGAAGCTTTCTTT. The V gene is TRBV19, the J gene TRBJ1-1; weak D call: TRBD1 (6 bases). The CDR3 consists of 13 residues. CDR1 and CDR2 (germline): LNHDA, SQIVND (reference sequence). With 6 bases removed from V and 0 bases from J, the gap between germline ends came to 8 bases.

This chain connects TRBV4-1 to TRBJ1-2, with D possibly TRBD1 on 6 matching bases. The CDR3 sequence is 16 residues long. V was cut by 3 bases and J by 3 bases, with 17 bases left in between. Germline CDR1 is MGHRA and CDR2 is YSYEKL. This chain's CDR3 is CASSQVPGGVDYGYTF. The CDR3 nucleotides read TGCGCCAGCAGCCAGGTTCCGGGGGGCGTCGACTATGGCTACACCTTC.

The rearrangement joins TRBV11-1 to TRBJ2-5; perhaps TRBD1 as D (7 bases). The CDR3 extends over 15 amino acids. V lost 3 bases to trimming and J lost 5 bases, with 16 bases between them. CDR1 and CDR2 (germline): SGHAT, FQDESV (reference sequence). The DNA of the CDR3 is TGTGCCAGCAGCTTTTCAGGGGGGCGCCGGGAGACCCAGTACTTC. Protein product: CASSFSGGRRETQYF.

The chain links TRBV27 to TRBJ2-5; D perhaps matches TRBD1 (6 bases). With 6 bases removed from V and 4 bases from J, the gap between germline ends came to 21 bases. CDR3 length equals 16 residues. CDR1 is MNHEY and CDR2 is SMNVEV in the germline V gene (reference sequence). CDR3 in amino acids: CASRGRDKGIGETQYF. Here the CDR3 DNA reads TGTGCCAGCAGGGGCCGGGACAAGGGGATTGGAGAGACCCAGTACTTC.

The rearrangement uses TRBV5-4 and TRBJ1-1; no clear D gene. V was cut by 6 bases and J by 3 bases, with 12 bases left in between. The germline CDR1 and CDR2 sequences are SGHNT and YYREEE (reference sequence). The CDR3 runs 13 residues. CDR3 residues: CASTAPPDTEAFF. CDR3 bases: TGTGCCAGCACCGCCCCACCAGACACTGAAGCTTTCTTT.

The chain is built from TRBV19 and TRBJ1-6; D unresolved. CDR1 and CDR2 (germline): LNHDA, SQIVND (reference sequence). The CDR3 has 15 amino acids. Trimming cost V 6 bases and J 0 bases, with 9 bases left between them. CDR3 residues: CASSYSYSYNSPLHF. CDR3 in DNA: TGTGCCAGTAGCTACAGCTACTCCTATAATTCACCCCTCCACTTT.